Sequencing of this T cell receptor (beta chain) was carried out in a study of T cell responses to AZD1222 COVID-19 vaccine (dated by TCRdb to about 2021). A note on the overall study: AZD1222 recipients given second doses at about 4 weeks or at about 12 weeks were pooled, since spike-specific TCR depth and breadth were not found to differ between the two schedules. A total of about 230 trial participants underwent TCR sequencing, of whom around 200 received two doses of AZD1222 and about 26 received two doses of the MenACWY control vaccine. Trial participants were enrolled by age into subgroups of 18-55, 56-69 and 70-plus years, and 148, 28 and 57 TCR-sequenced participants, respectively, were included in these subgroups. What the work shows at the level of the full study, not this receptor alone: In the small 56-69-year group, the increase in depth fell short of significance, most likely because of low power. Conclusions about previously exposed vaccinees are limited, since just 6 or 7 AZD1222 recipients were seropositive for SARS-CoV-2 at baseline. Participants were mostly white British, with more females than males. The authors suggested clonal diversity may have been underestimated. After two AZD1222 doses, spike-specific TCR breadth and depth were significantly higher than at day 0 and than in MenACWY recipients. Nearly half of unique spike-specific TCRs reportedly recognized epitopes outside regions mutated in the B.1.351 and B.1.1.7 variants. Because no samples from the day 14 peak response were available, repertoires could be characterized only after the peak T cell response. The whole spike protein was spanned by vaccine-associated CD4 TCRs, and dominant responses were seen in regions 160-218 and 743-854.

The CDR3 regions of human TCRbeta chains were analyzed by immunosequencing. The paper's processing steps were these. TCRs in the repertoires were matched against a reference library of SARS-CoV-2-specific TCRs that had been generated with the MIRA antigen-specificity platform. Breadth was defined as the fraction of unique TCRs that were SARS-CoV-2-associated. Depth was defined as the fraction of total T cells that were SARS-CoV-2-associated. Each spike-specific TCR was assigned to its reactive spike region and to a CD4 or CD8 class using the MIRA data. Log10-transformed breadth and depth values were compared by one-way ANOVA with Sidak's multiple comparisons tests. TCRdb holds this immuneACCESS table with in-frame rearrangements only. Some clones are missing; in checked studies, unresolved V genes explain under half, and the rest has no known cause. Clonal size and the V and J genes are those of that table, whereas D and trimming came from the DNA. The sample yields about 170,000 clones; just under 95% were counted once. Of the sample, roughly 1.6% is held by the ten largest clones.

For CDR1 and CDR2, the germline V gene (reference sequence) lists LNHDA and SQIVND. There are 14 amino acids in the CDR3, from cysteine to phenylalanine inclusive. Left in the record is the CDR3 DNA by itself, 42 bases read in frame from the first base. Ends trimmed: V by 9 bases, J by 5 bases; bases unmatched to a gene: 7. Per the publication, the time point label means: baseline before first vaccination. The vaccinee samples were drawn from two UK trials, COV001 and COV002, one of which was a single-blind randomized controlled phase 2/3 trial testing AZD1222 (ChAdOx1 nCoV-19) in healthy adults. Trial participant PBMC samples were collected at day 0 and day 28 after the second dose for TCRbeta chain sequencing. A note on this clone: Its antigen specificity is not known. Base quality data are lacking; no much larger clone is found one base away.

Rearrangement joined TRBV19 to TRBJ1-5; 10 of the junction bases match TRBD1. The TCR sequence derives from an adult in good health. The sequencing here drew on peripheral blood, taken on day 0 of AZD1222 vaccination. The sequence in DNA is TGTGCCAGCCAGGGACAGGGGATTGATCAGCCCCAGCATTTT. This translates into CASQGQGIDQPQHF. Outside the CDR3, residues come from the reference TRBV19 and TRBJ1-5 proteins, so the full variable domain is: DGGITQSPKYLFRKEGQNVTLSCEQNLNHDAMYWYRQDPGQGLRLIYYSQIVNDFQKGDIAEGYSVSREKKESFPLTVTSAQKNPTAFYLCASQGQGIDQPQHFGDGTRLSIL.